Listed below are T cell receptor beta chains from one sample, sequenced in a study of cytomegalovirus exposure and HLA in healthy donors. Measured with immunoSEQ multiplex PCR; TCRdb has only the in-frame clones, and not every one. This table has some 130,000 clones, approximately 80% appearing once. The sequenced material came from PBMCs. The receptors originated from a man aged 45 to 65 in good health and CMV-seronegative. Each CDR3 is given with its conserved first and last residue. A D gene is named only where the DNA matches it firmly. Size tells how often a clone was seen (once, few, many) or the class of an expanded clone, and some rows leave it out.

>.|TRBV25-1|TRBD1|TRBJ2-2
CASSDTGQANTGELFF
TGTGCCAGCAGTGATACGGGACAGGCCAACACCGGGGAGCTGTTTTTT
>few|TRBV7-9|TRBD1|TRBJ2-5
CASSLGFTGGAGETQYF
TGTGCCAGCAGCTTAGGATTTACAGGGGGAGCAGGGGAGACCCAGTACTTC
>.|TRBV21-1|.|TRBJ1-2
CASSKGTGNGYTF
TGTGCCAGCAGCAAAGGGACAGGGAACGGCTACACCTTC
>.|TRBV6-1|TRBD1|TRBJ2-1
CASSEAETGDLDEQFF
TGTGCCAGCAGTGAAGCTGAGACAGGGGATTTGGATGAGCAGTTCTTC
>.|TRBV2|.|TRBJ2-6
CASRQPFSGANVLTF
TGTGCCAGCAGACAGCCTTTCTCTGGGGCCAACGTCCTGACTTTC
>few|TRBV7-2|TRBD1|TRBJ1-2
CASSARTGGSTPPRYGYTF
TGTGCCAGCAGCGCCCGGACAGGGGGTTCGACCCCCCCTAGGTATGGCTACACCTTC
>few|TRBV7-6|TRBD1|TRBJ2-1
CASSFSGTGAPYNEQFF
TGTGCCAGCAGCTTCTCCGGGACAGGGGCCCCCTACAATGAGCAGTTCTTC
>.|TRBV14|TRBD2|TRBJ2-7
CASSQGLAGAEYEQYF
TGTGCCAGCAGCCAAGGACTAGCGGGAGCAGAGTACGAGCAGTACTTC
>.|TRBV5-8|.|TRBJ2-3
CASSLVLPDTQYF
TGTGCCAGCAGCTTGGTTCTTCCAGATACGCAGTATTTT
>.|TRBV9|.|TRBJ1-4
CASSVGGATNEKLFF
TGTGCCAGCAGCGTAGGGGGGGCAACTAATGAAAAACTGTTTTTT
>few|TRBV7-7|TRBD2|TRBJ2-3
CASSLLAGGTDTQYF
TGTGCTAGCAGCTTACTAGCGGGAGGCACAGATACGCAGTATTTT
>.|TRBV10-3|.|TRBJ2-3
CAISELNSLNTQYF
TGTGCCATCAGTGAGTTAAACAGTCTGAATACGCAGTATTTT
>once|TRBV28|.|TRBJ2-7
CASRGHFGGNEQYF
TGTGCCAGCAGGGGACACTTCGGGGGGAACGAGCAGTACTTC
>.|TRBV7-3|TRBD1|TRBJ2-2
CASSSNIQGSGELFF
TGTGCCAGCAGCTCCAACATACAGGGGTCCGGGGAGCTGTTTTTT
>.|TRBV4-3|TRBD2|TRBJ2-3
CASSQAGLAGRADTQYF
TGCGCCAGCAGCCAAGCGGGACTAGCGGGACGGGCAGATACGCAGTATTTT
>.|TRBV18|TRBD1|TRBJ2-2
CASSPPGQAMGTGELFF
TGTGCCAGCTCACCACCGGGACAGGCGATGGGGACCGGGGAGCTGTTTTTT
>.|TRBV5-6|.|TRBJ2-1
CASSSLQEQFF
TGTGCCAGCAGTTCATTACAAGAGCAGTTCTTC
>once|TRBV5-1|.|TRBJ2-5
CASSTSDISGETQYF
TGCGCCAGCAGCACTTCGGACATCTCTGGGGAGACCCAGTACTTC
>few|TRBV19|.|TRBJ2-6
CATSIGGGASGANVLTF
TGTGCCACCTCGATCGGAGGGGGCGCATCTGGGGCCAACGTCCTGACTTTC
>once|TRBV6-1|.|TRBJ1-1
CASSEYRVEAFF
TGTGCCAGCAGTGAATACAGGGTCGAAGCTTTCTTT
>.|TRBV28|TRBD1|TRBJ2-2
CASSQGQGARELFF
TGTGCCAGCAGCCAAGGACAGGGGGCCCGGGAGCTGTTTTTT
>once|TRBV28|.|TRBJ1-4
CATREGWSNEKLFF
TGTGCCACCCGAGAGGGATGGTCTAATGAAAAACTGTTTTTT